The clone carrying this T cell receptor beta chain was counted only a few times. Antigen: not known. The data belong to a study of cytomegalovirus exposure and HLA in healthy donors. At the level of the study: According to later analysis, the same platform produced the 110 or so validation and about 700 first-cohort repertoires. Findings and limits, study-wide: In vitro testing confirmed a few CMV-associated chains as specific for CMV antigens.

Produced via immunoSEQ multiplex PCR; TCRdb's table is partial and in-frame only. Among 350,000 or so clones listed, around 86% were seen once. Germline V gene data show CDR1 as SEHNR and CDR2 as FQNEAQ (reference sequence). The CDR3 is 14 amino acids. V was trimmed by 4 bases and J by 0 bases, leaving 6 bases between them. The rearrangement uses TRBV7-9 and TRBJ1-4, with D perhaps TRBD1 (5 bases). Material: PBMCs. The sequence was obtained from a woman aged 18-29 years in good health and CMV-seronegative. The CDR3 loop is CASSSQATNEKLFF. The CDR3 DNA is TGTGCCAGCAGCTCACAGGCAACTAATGAAAAACTGTTTTTT.